Sequencing of this T cell receptor (beta chain) was carried out in a study of T cell repertoires in cytomegalovirus infection. TCRdb independently ran MiXCR on the reads; one entry per CDR3 protein. This table has hundreds of thousands of distinct CDR3 sequences, approximately 33% appearing once. The V gene's germline CDR1 is DFQATT and CDR2 SNEGSKA (reference sequence). Deletions cut 0 bases from V and 2 bases from J, with 23 bases between. The CDR3 runs to 18 residues. This TCR came from a human donor in good health (CMV status not recorded). Some clones in this sample may be carry-over from other donors' samples. Sequenced: PBMCs. The chain carries TRBV20-1 and TRBJ2-7; D may be TRBD1 or TRBD2 (6 bases each). CDR3 sequence (DNA): TGCAGTGCTAGAGATCCAGGGGTAGGGGGGCGAAAGACCTACGAGCAGTACTTC. Protein sequence: CSARDPGVGGRKTYEQYF.